A selection of T cell receptor beta chains follows, all from one sample in a study of OX40 agonist ivuxolimab in advanced cancers. Clones were sequenced by immunoSEQ multiplex PCR, and TCRdb holds only the in-frame ones, with some missing. The table shows under 80,000 clones, with approximately 85% occurring only once. The sequencing here drew on CD4+ or CD8+ T cells sorted from blood, taken in a trial of the OX40 agonist ivuxolimab. These receptors were obtained from an adult with an advanced solid tumor such as melanoma, head and neck, liver or kidney cancer. Both conserved end residues are part of each CDR3. The D gene is left open where the match is weak. Rows may omit the clone size; those that give it use once, few, many or a size class.

D | size | J | length | V | CDR3 | DNA
. | . | TRBJ1-3 | 15 | TRBV6-6 | CASSYIQASGNTIYF | TGTGCCAGCAGTTACATCCAGGCCTCTGGAAACACCATATATTTT
TRBD1 | once | TRBJ1-5 | 15 | TRBV7-2 | CASSLVGQNNQPQHF | TGTGCCAGCAGCTTAGTGGGACAGAATAATCAGCCCCAGCATTTT
. | . | TRBJ2-6 | 15 | TRBV14 | CASSYTASGANVLTF | TGTGCCAGCAGCTACACAGCCTCTGGGGCCAACGTCCTGACTTTC
. | . | TRBJ2-1 | 11 | TRBV9 | CASSVRDEQFF | TGTGCCAGCAGCGTTAGGGATGAGCAGTTCTTC
TRBD1 | . | TRBJ1-6 | 16 | TRBV7-9 | CASSSPAGGGDSPLHF | TGTGCCAGCAGCTCGCCTGCAGGGGGAGGAGATTCACCCCTCCACTTT
. | few | TRBJ1-4 | 12 | TRBV18 | CASSPQNEKLFF | TGTGCCAGCTCACCACAAAATGAAAAACTGTTTTTT
TRBD1 | few | TRBJ1-1 | 15 | TRBV10-3 | CAISQTGDGTSEAFF | TGTGCCATCAGCCAGACAGGGGATGGAACTTCTGAAGCTTTCTTT
TRBD1 | few | TRBJ1-1 | 17 | TRBV5-4 | CASSFPGTGIMNTEAFF | TGTGCCAGCAGCTTCCCCGGGACAGGGATCATGAACACTGAAGCTTTCTTT
. | . | TRBJ1-6 | 19 | TRBV18 | CASSPLAGIPSSYNSPLHF | TGTGCCAGCTCACCTCTAGCAGGGATCCCGAGCTCCTATAATTCACCCCTCCACTTT
TRBD1 | . | TRBJ2-6 | 17 | TRBV27 | CASSRQGAISGANVLTF | TGTGCCAGCAGCCGACAGGGGGCTATCTCTGGGGCCAACGTCCTGACTTTC
. | . | TRBJ1-1 | 12 | TRBV25-1 | CASRGGVTEAFF | TGTGCCAGCAGAGGGGGGGTCACTGAAGCTTTCTTT
. | . | TRBJ2-7 | 14 | TRBV5-5 | CASSLVSTAPEQYF | TGTGCCAGCAGCTTGGTATCAACTGCGCCTGAGCAGTACTTC
TRBD1 | . | TRBJ1-4 | 15 | TRBV28 | CASSLSGTVTGKLFF | TGTGCCAGCAGTTTATCTGGGACAGTCACAGGGAAACTGTTTTTT
. | few | TRBJ1-1 | 12 | TRBV7-9 | CASSLKNTEAFF | TGTGCCAGCAGCCTGAAGAACACTGAAGCTTTCTTT
. | . | TRBJ2-1 | 11 | TRBV30 | CAWSPGRMQFF | TGTGCCTGGAGTCCGGGTCGCATGCAGTTCTTC
. | . | TRBJ2-7 | 13 | TRBV6-5 | CASRPTGSGEQYF | TGTGCCAGCAGGCCTACAGGGAGTGGCGAGCAGTACTTC
TRBD1 | . | TRBJ2-5 | 15 | TRBV10-3 | CAISARATGQETQYF | TGTGCCATCAGTGCACGGGCGACAGGGCAAGAGACCCAGTACTTC
. | . | TRBJ1-5 | 14 | TRBV6-4 | CASSEQGSNQPQHF | TGTGCCAGCAGTGAGCAGGGCAGCAATCAGCCCCAGCATTTT
. | . | TRBJ1-5 | 15 | TRBV19 | CASSIEGSSNQPQHF | TGTGCCAGTAGTATCGAGGGAAGTAGCAATCAGCCCCAGCATTTT
. | . | TRBJ1-5 | 18 | TRBV4-1 | CASSQGRSALGVNQPQHF | TGCGCCAGCAGCCAGGGGAGGAGTGCCCTAGGGGTCAATCAGCCCCAGCATTTT
. | . | TRBJ2-1 | 12 | TRBV30 | CACRDSYNEQFF | TGTGCCTGCCGGGACTCCTACAATGAGCAGTTCTTC
. | . | TRBJ2-7 | 16 | TRBV7-6 | CASSSIDAGAVDEQYF | TGTGCCAGCAGCTCTATCGATGCAGGGGCGGTCGACGAGCAGTACTTC
. | . | TRBJ1-1 | 14 | TRBV7-9 | CASSLHGMNTEAFF | TGTGCCAGCAGCTTACATGGAATGAACACTGAAGCTTTCTTT
. | . | TRBJ1-3 | 16 | TRBV5-8 | CASSFGRIGPSNTIYF | TGTGCCAGCAGCTTTGGCCGGATAGGACCAAGCAACACCATATATTTT
TRBD2 | . | TRBJ2-3 | 19 | TRBV2 | CASRLSGTSGGADLDTQYF | TGTGCCAGCAGATTATCCGGGACTAGCGGGGGGGCCGATTTAGATACGCAGTATTTT
. | . | TRBJ1-1 | 14 | TRBV2 | CASSADGDVTEAFF | TGTGCCAGCAGCGCGGACGGGGACGTCACTGAAGCTTTCTTT
. | . | TRBJ1-2 | 11 | TRBV2 | CASRIGYGYTF | TGTGCCAGCCGTATAGGCTATGGCTACACCTTC
TRBD1 | many | TRBJ1-5 | 15 | TRBV7-8 | CASNEGGTGNQPQHF | TGTGCCAGCAACGAGGGAGGGACAGGCAATCAGCCCCAGCATTTT
TRBD2 | once | TRBJ2-7 | 15 | TRBV6-4 | CASSDQAGAGYEQYF | TGTGCCAGCAGTGATCAAGCCGGAGCGGGGTACGAGCAGTACTTC
. | . | TRBJ1-6 | 15 | TRBV11-2 | CASSPDRAYNSPLHF | TGTGCCAGCAGCCCCGACAGAGCCTATAATTCACCCCTCCACTTT
. | . | TRBJ2-7 | 14 | TRBV6-5 | CASSYSRSSYEQYF | TGTGCCAGCAGTTACTCCCGAAGCTCCTACGAGCAGTACTTC
TRBD2 | . | TRBJ2-3 | 16 | TRBV7-6 | CASSFLAGGHTDTQYF | TGTGCCAGCAGCTTCTTGGCGGGGGGACACACAGATACGCAGTATTTT
. | . | TRBJ2-2 | 13 | TRBV6-6 | CASRGPDTGELFF | TGTGCCAGCAGAGGGCCCGACACCGGGGAGCTGTTTTTT